The 32 T cell receptor beta chains below all came from one sample that was sequenced in a study of CXCR3-negative and CXCR3-positive naive CD8 T cells. The authors made the TRB cDNA libraries by 5' RACE using UMI labels. One entry per CDR3 protein, without DNA, is what TCRdb gives after re-calling the 5' RACE reads. Its table lists approximately 5,000 distinct CDR3 sequences. Sequenced sample: naive CXCR3- CD8+ T cells from blood. Regarding subset: CD45RO-CCR7+CD27+CD95- naive CD8+ T cells lacking CXCR3 (TNR3-). The receptors here all came from a human donor in good health. Some clones in this sample may be carry-over from other donors' samples.

This clonotype shows up as medium-sized by frequency. J is TRBJ2-1 and V is TRBV29-1; the D call of TRBD2 rests on TCRdb alone, since no DNA is present to check it. Germline V gives CDR1 SQVTM, CDR2 ANQGSEA. The CDR3 sequence is 13 residues long. This chain's CDR3 is CSVGLADYNEQFF.

The J gene is TRBJ2-3, the V gene TRBV5-1; TCRdb returns TRBD2, unconfirmable since there is no DNA. CDR1 SGHRS and CDR2 YFSETQ come from the germline V gene. The CDR3 has 16 residues. The CDR3 region is CASSLRLAGIPDTQYF.

This clonotype is labeled medium-sized based on frequency. The gene calls are TRBV6-6 and TRBJ1-1. The CDR3 has 13 amino acids. Germline-derived CDR1 and CDR2 are MNHNY and SVGAGI (reference sequence). This chain's CDR3 is CASSPAEYTEAFF.

This clonotype is classed as medium-sized (0.01 to 0.1%) by frequency. This chain joins TRBV29-1 and TRBJ1-2. The CDR3 consists of 11 residues. Looked up from germline, CDR1 is SQVTM and CDR2 is ANQGSEA. The CDR3 sequence: CSVEARYGYTF. The complete variable domain, with remaining parts taken from reference TRBV29-1 and TRBJ1-2, reads SAVISQKPSRDICQRGTSLTIQCQVDSQVTMMFWYRQQPGQSLTLIATANQGSEATYESGFVIDKFPISRPNLTFSTLTVSNMSPEDSSIYLCSVEARYGYTFGSGTRLTVV.

This chain uses TRBV20-1 with TRBJ1-1; the D gene TCRdb calls, TRBD1, cannot be checked with no DNA. CDR1 and CDR2 (germline): DFQATT, SNEGSKA (reference sequence). The CDR3 covers 13 residues. CDR3 loop: CSAGDRVNTEAFF.

The chain carries TRBV29-1 and TRBJ2-1. The CDR3 loop spans 13 amino acids. CDR1 and CDR2 (germline): SQVTM, ANQGSEA. The CDR3 loop is CSVVYPTSNEQFF.

This rearrangement joins TRBV20-1 to TRBJ2-7; TCRdb indicates TRBD2, and absent DNA this call remains unverified. The CDR3 has 15 residues. Germline V gene lookup returns CDR1 DFQATT and CDR2 SNEGSKA (reference sequence). CDR3 residues: CSAREETSGRTEQYF.

By frequency, this clonotype registers medium-sized. The chain uses TRBV30 and TRBJ2-3; checking the TCRdb D call of TRBD1 is not possible without DNA. CDR3 length equals 12 residues. The germline V gene encodes CDR1 GTSNPN and CDR2 SVGIG (reference sequence). The CDR3 reads CAWRLGADTQYF.

By frequency, this clonotype registers medium-sized. The V call is TRBV7-2, the J call TRBJ2-5. Germline V gene lookup returns CDR1 SGHTA and CDR2 FQGNSA. The CDR3 runs to 14 residues. CDR3 loop: CASSIPGAQETQYF.

According to its frequency, this clonotype is medium-sized. The chain combines TRBV4-3 with TRBJ2-3; TCRdb gives TRBD1 as the D gene, but with no DNA this cannot be confirmed. This CDR3 is 17 amino acids long. Germline V gene data show CDR1 as LGHNA and CDR2 as YSLEER. The CDR3 loop reads CASSQDQWTGGEGTQYF.

The V call is TRBV25-1, the J call TRBJ2-7; TCRdb reports TRBD1, a call that lacks DNA to check it against. The length of the CDR3 is 15 residues. CDR1 is MGHDK and CDR2 is SYGVNS in the germline V gene. The CDR3 reads CASSEGQGNSYEQYF.

The chain couples TRBV19 to TRBJ1-5. Germline loops: CDR1 LNHDA, CDR2 SQIVND (reference sequence). The length of the CDR3 is 16 residues. The chain's CDR3 is CASSIALAGRNQPQHF.

This clonotype ranks as medium-sized in terms of frequency. V gene TRBV15 combines with J gene TRBJ1-4. Germline CDR1 and CDR2: LNHNV and YYDKDF (reference sequence). CDR3 size: 17 residues. CDR3: CATSRSPTGRVNEKLFF. Together with reference TRBV15 and TRBJ1-4, the CDR3 gives the full variable domain: DAMVIQNPRYQVTQFGKPVTLSCSQTLNHNVMYWYQQKSSQAPKLLFHYYDKDFNNEADTPDNFQSRRPNTSFCFLDIRSPGLGDTAMYLCATSRSPTGRVNEKLFFGSGTQLSVL.

By frequency, this clonotype is medium-sized (0.01 to 0.1%). CDR3 loop: CASSLGQLYGYTF. The chain employs TRBV7-8 and TRBJ1-2. Germline CDR1 reads SGHVS; CDR2 reads FQNEAQ. The CDR3 contains 13 residues.

The chain carries TRBV2 and TRBJ1-1; the TRBD1 assignment by TCRdb is unverifiable without DNA. This CDR3 comprises 16 residues. The germline CDR1 and CDR2 sequences are SNHLY and FYNNEI. The CDR3 spells CASRETGDLMNTEAFF.

The chain is built from TRBV7-3 and TRBJ2-1; TCRdb lists TRBD2, though no DNA is available to test this call. The V gene's germline CDR1 is SGHTA and CDR2 FQGTGA. The CDR3 extends over 15 amino acids. The CDR3 region is CASSLMLAGDNEQFF.

The gene calls are TRBV12-5 and TRBJ2-5; as DNA is missing, the TRBD1 call by TCRdb cannot be tested. The CDR3 runs 13 residues. Germline lookup yields CDR1 LGHNT and CDR2 FRNRAP. The CDR3 loop is CASGLGQLETQYF. Filled out from reference TRBV12-5 and TRBJ2-5, the complete variable domain reads DARVTQTPRHKVTEMGQEVTMRCQPILGHNTVFWYRQTMMQGLELLAYFRNRAPLDDSGMPKDRFSAEMPDATLATLKIQPSEPRDSAVYFCASGLGQLETQYFGPGTRLLVL.

According to its frequency, this clonotype is medium-sized (0.01 to 0.1%). The chain combines TRBV29-1 with TRBJ2-1; TCRdb lists TRBD2, though no DNA is available to test this call. Germline lookup yields CDR1 SQVTM and CDR2 ANQGSEA. This CDR3 region has 13 residues. CDR3 amino acids: CSVLGLGNNEQFF.

By frequency, this clonotype registers medium-sized. The chain carries TRBV7-2 and TRBJ2-7; the D gene TCRdb calls, TRBD2, cannot be checked with no DNA. The V gene's germline CDR1 is SGHTA and CDR2 FQGNSA. The CDR3 length is 16 residues. The CDR3 sequence: CASSLAEVAGGYEQYF. Full variable domain (rest looked up from reference TRBV7-2 and TRBJ2-7): GAGVSQSPSNKVTEKGKDVELRCDPISGHTALYWYRQSLGQGLEFLIYFQGNSAPDKSGLPSDRFSAERTGGSVSTLTIQRTQQEDSAVYLCASSLAEVAGGYEQYFGPGTRLTVT.

The rearrangement joins TRBV29-1 to TRBJ1-2; lacking DNA, the TRBD1 call made by TCRdb goes unchecked. The germline V gene encodes CDR1 SQVTM and CDR2 ANQGSEA. The CDR3 runs 15 residues. The CDR3 spells CSVEDDGEPGIGYTF.

This clonotype registers medium-sized (0.01 to 0.1%) by frequency. The chain carries TRBV10-3 and TRBJ2-3; the D call from TCRdb, TRBD2, cannot be confirmed without DNA. This CDR3 has 16 residues. Germline assignment: CDR1 ENHRY and CDR2 SYGVKD. The CDR3: CAISDESGGRTDTQYF.

V usage is TRBV5-5 and J usage is TRBJ2-7; TCRdb's D gene call, TRBD1, goes unchecked for lack of DNA. Germline V gene data show CDR1 as SGHKS and CDR2 as YYEKEE (reference sequence). The CDR3 consists of 14 residues. This CDR3 reads CASSPGDRSHHPYF.

The genes are TRBV29-1 and TRBJ1-2; TCRdb outputs TRBD1, but without DNA this stays unchecked. The CDR3 covers 12 residues. Per the germline V gene, CDR1 is SQVTM and CDR2 is ANQGSEA. The CDR3 loop reads CSVAQGDYGYTF.

Judged by frequency, this clonotype is medium-sized. The chain links TRBV29-1 to TRBJ2-7; TCRdb selects TRBD1, and the lack of DNA leaves this call unchecked. Germline lookup yields CDR1 SQVTM and CDR2 ANQGSEA. This CDR3 contains 13 residues. Here the CDR3 reads CSVGGQATYEQYF.

J is TRBJ1-1 and V is TRBV25-1; TCRdb returns TRBD1, unconfirmable since there is no DNA. Germline CDR1 MGHDK, CDR2 SYGVNS. CDR3 length: 14 amino acids. This chain's CDR3 is CASSAGTGGAAAFF.

This chain joins TRBV19 and TRBJ2-2; as DNA is missing, the TRBD2 call by TCRdb cannot be tested. CDR1 LNHDA and CDR2 SQIVND come from the germline V gene (reference sequence). The CDR3 has 13 amino acids. The CDR3 protein is CASTGLNTGELFF. Based on the CDR3 plus reference TRBV19 and TRBJ2-2, the full variable domain is DGGITQSPKYLFRKEGQNVTLSCEQNLNHDAMYWYRQDPGQGLRLIYYSQIVNDFQKGDIAEGYSVSREKKESFPLTVTSAQKNPTAFYLCASTGLNTGELFFGEGSRLTVL.

The genes are TRBV4-2 and TRBJ1-4. Looked up from germline, CDR1 is LGHNA and CDR2 is YNFKEQ. The CDR3 is 18 amino acids. The CDR3 spells CASSQVGGGFERGEKLFF.

This CDR3 is CASAGTGDYTGELFF. The chain joins TRBV5-1 to TRBJ2-2; TCRdb's assignment of TRBD2 cannot be checked, as there is no DNA. Germline V gene data show CDR1 as SGHRS and CDR2 as YFSETQ. This CDR3 is built from 15 residues.

The rearrangement joins TRBV19 to TRBJ2-2; no DNA is available, so the TRBD1 call from TCRdb remains unchecked. Germline V lookup: CDR1 LNHDA, CDR2 SQIVND (reference sequence). CDR3 size: 19 residues. CDR3 region: CASSPRDRGSGANTGELFF.

The chain combines TRBV24-1 with TRBJ2-2; TCRdb's D gene call, TRBD1, goes unchecked for lack of DNA. Germline V gene sequence: CDR1 KGHDR, CDR2 SFDVKD. The CDR3 is 17 amino acids. The CDR3 reads CATSDPDREVLTGELFF.

This chain links TRBV19 with TRBJ1-1; TCRdb reports TRBD1, a call that lacks DNA to check it against. Looked up from germline, CDR1 is LNHDA and CDR2 is SQIVND (reference sequence). CDR3 length: 14 amino acids. The CDR3 spells CASSSDRVDTEAFF.

V gene TRBV6-5 combines with J gene TRBJ2-1. Germline lookup yields CDR1 MNHEY and CDR2 SVGAGI. The CDR3 runs 16 residues. CDR3 sequence reads: CASSYATPSSYNEQFF.